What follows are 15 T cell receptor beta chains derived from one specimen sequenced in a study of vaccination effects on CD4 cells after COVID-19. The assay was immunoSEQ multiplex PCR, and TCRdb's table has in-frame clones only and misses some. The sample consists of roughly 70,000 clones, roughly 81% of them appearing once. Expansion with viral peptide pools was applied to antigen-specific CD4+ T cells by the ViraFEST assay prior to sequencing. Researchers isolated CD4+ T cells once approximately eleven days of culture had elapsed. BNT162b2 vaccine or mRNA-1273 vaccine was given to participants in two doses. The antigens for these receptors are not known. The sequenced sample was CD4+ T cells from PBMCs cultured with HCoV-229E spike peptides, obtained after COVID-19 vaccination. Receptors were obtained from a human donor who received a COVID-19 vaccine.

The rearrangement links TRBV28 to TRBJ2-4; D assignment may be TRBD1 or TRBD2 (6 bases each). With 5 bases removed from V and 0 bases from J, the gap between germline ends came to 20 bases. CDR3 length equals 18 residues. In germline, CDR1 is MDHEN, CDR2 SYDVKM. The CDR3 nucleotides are TGTGCCAGCAGTACGAATAGGGGGGTTTTACTAGCCAAAAACATTCAGTACTTC. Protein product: CASSTNRGVLLAKNIQYF. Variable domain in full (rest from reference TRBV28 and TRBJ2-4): DVKVTQSSRYLVKRTGEKVFLECVQDMDHENMFWYRQDPGLGLRLIYFSYDVKMKEKGDIPEGYSVSREKKERFSLILESASTNQTSMYLCASSTNRGVLLAKNIQYFGAGTRLSVL.

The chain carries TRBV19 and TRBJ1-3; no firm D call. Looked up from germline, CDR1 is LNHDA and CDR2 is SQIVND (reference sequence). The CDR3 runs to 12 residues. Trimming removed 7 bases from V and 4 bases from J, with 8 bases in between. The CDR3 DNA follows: TGTGCCAGTAACACAGCCGGAAACACCATATATTTT. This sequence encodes CASNTAGNTIYF.

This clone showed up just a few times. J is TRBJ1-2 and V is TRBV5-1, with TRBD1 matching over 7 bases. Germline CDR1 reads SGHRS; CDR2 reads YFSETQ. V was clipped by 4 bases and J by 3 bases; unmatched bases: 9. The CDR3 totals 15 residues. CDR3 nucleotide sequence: TGCGCCAGCAGCACCGATACAGGGGCCTACTATGGCTACACCTTC. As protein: CASSTDTGAYYGYTF.

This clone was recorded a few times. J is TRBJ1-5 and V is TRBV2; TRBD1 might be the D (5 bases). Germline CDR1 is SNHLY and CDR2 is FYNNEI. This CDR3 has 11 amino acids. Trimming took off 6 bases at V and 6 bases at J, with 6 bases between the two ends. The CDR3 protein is CASRRGQPQHF. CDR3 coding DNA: TGTGCCAGCAGAAGGGGTCAGCCCCAGCATTTT.

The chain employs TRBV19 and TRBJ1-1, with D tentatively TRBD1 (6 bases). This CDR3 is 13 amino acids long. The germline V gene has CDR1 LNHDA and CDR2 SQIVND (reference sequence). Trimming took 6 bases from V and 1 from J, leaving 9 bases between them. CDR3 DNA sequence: TGTGCCAGTAGGACGACAGGGAACACTGAAGCTTTCTTT. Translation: CASRTTGNTEAFF.

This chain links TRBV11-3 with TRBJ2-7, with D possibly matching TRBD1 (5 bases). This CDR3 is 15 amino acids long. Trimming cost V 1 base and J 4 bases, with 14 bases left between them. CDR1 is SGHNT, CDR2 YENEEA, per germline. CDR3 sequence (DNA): TGTGCCAGCAGCTTAGCAGGGAACTCTATGTACGAGCAGTACGTC. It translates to CASSLAGNSMYEQYV.

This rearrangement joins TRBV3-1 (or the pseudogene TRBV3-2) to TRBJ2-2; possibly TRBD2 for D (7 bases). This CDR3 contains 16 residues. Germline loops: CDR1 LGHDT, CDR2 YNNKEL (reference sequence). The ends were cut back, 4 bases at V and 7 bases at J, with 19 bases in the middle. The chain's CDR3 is CASSRRHRGGDGELFF. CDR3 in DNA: TGTGCCAGCAGCCGGCGGCATAGGGGGGGAGACGGGGAGCTGTTTTTT.

In DNA form, the CDR3 reads TGTGCCAGCACACTAACAAAGAACACTGAAGCTTTCTTT. Protein product: CASTLTKNTEAFF. The rearrangement uses TRBV6-5 and TRBJ1-1, with unresolved D. V lost 7 bases and J lost 1, with 10 bases in between. Germline CDR1 MNHEY, CDR2 SVGAGI. The CDR3 has 13 residues.

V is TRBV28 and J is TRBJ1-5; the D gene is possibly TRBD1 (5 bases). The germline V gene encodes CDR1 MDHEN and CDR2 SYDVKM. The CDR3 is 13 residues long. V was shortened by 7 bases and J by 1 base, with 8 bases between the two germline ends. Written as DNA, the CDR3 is TGTGCCAGCAACCGGGACAGCAATCAGCCCCAGCATTTT. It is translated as CASNRDSNQPQHF.

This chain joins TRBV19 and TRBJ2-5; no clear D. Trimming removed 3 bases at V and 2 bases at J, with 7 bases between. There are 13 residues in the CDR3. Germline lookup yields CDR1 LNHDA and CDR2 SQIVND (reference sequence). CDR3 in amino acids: CASSIGLQETQYF. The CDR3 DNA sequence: TGTGCCAGTAGTATCGGGCTACAAGAGACCCAGTACTTC. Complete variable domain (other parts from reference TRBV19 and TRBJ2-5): DGGITQSPKYLFRKEGQNVTLSCEQNLNHDAMYWYRQDPGQGLRLIYYSQIVNDFQKGDIAEGYSVSREKKESFPLTVTSAQKNPTAFYLCASSIGLQETQYFGPGTRLLVL.

The CDR3 loop reads CASSYKTGVTEAFF. In DNA, the CDR3 is TGTGCCAGCAGTTACAAGACAGGGGTAACTGAAGCTTTCTTT. This chain joins TRBV6-5 and TRBJ1-1; 8 nucleotides agree with TRBD1. The CDR3 has 14 residues. The J segment lost 5 bases and the V segment lost 2 bases, leaving 4 bases of the junction unmatched. CDR1 and CDR2 from the germline V gene are MNHEY and SVGAGI.

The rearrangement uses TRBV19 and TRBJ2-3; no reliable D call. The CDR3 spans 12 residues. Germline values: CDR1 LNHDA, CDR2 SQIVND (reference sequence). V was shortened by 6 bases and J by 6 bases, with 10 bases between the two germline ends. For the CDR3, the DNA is TGTGCCAGTAGAGGATACCGGGATACGCAGTATTTT. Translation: CASRGYRDTQYF.

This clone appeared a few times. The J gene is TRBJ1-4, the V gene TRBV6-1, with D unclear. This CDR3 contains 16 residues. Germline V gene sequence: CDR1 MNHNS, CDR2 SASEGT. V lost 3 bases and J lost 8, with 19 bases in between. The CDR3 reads CASSEGPLAIQEKLFF. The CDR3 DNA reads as TGTGCCAGCAGTGAGGGTCCTTTAGCTATACAGGAAAAACTGTTTTTT.

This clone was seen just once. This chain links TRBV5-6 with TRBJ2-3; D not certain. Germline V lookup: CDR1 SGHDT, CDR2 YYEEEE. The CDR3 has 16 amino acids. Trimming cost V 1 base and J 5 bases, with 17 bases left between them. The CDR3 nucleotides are TGTGCCAGCAGCTTGTTGGGCTCTGAGGCAAGAGATACGCAGTATTTT. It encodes CASSLLGSEARDTQYF.

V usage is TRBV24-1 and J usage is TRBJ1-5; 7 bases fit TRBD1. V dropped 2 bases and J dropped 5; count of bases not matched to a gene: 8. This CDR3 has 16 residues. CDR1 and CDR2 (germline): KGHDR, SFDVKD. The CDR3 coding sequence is TGTGCCACCAGTGATTCTCAGGGGGGCCTTTATCAGCCCCAGCATTTT. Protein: CATSDSQGGLYQPQHF.